This is a list of T cell receptor beta chains from one sample in a study of response to subunit inactivated influenza vaccine. TCRdb redid the calling of the RT-PCR reads with MiXCR, one entry per CDR3 protein. The table includes approximately 500,000 distinct CDR3 sequences, under 30% detected once. These same data were also listed under a study on T cells expressing NK-cell markers.

The sequenced sample was CD4+ T cells sorted from PBMCs, obtained roughly 13 days after vaccination. These receptors were taken from a man over 45 who received an inactivated influenza vaccine. The CDR3 runs from the conserved cysteine through the conserved F or W. A D gene is named only where the DNA matches it firmly. Clone sizes are given selectively: once, few, many, or a class where the clone is expanded.

v_gene,d_gene,abundance,j_gene,CDR3nt,CDR3aa
TRBV11-2,-,-,TRBJ1-3,TGTGCCAGCAGCTTAAACAGGGCAAGCTCTGGAAACACCATATATTTT,CASSLNRASSGNTIYF
TRBV6-1,-,few,TRBJ1-2,TGTGCCAGCACCCCTGGGGAAAGGGCCTATGGCTACACCTTC,CASTPGERAYGYTF
TRBV6-1,-,few,TRBJ1-1,TGTGCCAGCAGGGACCACACTACGGACACTGAAGCTTTCTTT,CASRDHTTDTEAFF
TRBV14,-,-,TRBJ1-4,TGTGCCAGCAGCCCAGTCCAGTCGTCTAATGAAAAACTGTTTTTT,CASSPVQSSNEKLFF
TRBV20-1,-,-,TRBJ2-3,TGCAGTGCTAGAGCTTGGGACTCCCTCGGCACAGATACGCAGTATTTT,CSARAWDSLGTDTQYF
TRBV6-1,TRBD2,-,TRBJ2-7,TGTGCCAGCAGTGAAAGCGGGGTTGCCTACGAGCAGTACTTC,CASSESGVAYEQYF
TRBV21-1,-,-,TRBJ2-2,TGTGCCAGCAGTAACAGGTTCCTGCTTCCCGAAAACACCGGGGAGCTGTTTTTT,CASSNRFLLPENTGELFF
TRBV10-3,-,-,TRBJ2-1,TGTGCCATCAGTGGGACTTCTAATGAGCAGTTCTTC,CAISGTSNEQFF
TRBV5-1,-,once,TRBJ2-1,TGCGCCAGCAGCTCCCCTTTGGGCAGGCTGTTCTTC,CASSSPLGRLFF
TRBV6-2/TRBV6-3,TRBD2,-,TRBJ2-1,TGTGCCAGCCTCGAAGGGGCTAGCGGGTATCTTGAGCAGTTCTTC,CASLEGASGYLEQFF
TRBV7-2,TRBD2,-,TRBJ2-3,TGTGCCAGCAGCTTACGCGACAGCCGGGGAGGGGATACGCAGTATTTT,CASSLRDSRGGDTQYF
TRBV6-2/TRBV6-3,TRBD2,few,TRBJ2-1,TGTGCCAGCAGTTACCAGACACTAGCGGGATCCTACAATGAGCAGTTCTTC,CASSYQTLAGSYNEQFF
TRBV10-2,TRBD1,few,TRBJ1-2,TGCGCCAGCAGCAATCGCATGCCATTCGGGACAGACTATGGCTACACCTTC,CASSNRMPFGTDYGYTF
TRBV9,-,few,TRBJ2-3,TGTGCCAGCAGCCCACAGGGGGGGGGGAGCACGCAGTATTTT,CASSPQGGGSTQYF
TRBV14,-,-,TRBJ1-1,TGTGCCAGCAGCCAAGGGCCCCTCTACACTGAAGCTTTCTTT,CASSQGPLYTEAFF
TRBV24-1,TRBD1,few,TRBJ2-1,TGTGCCACCAGTGATCCCGGGACAGGGAATGAGCAGTTCTTC,CATSDPGTGNEQFF
TRBV20-1,TRBD2,-,TRBJ2-6,TGCAGTGCTAGTCGACTAGCGGGCCCTGGGGCCAACGTCCTGACTTTC,CSASRLAGPGANVLTF
TRBV3-1,-,few,TRBJ2-2,TGTGCCAGCAGCCGCAATTTAGCCTTTAACACCGGGGAGCTGTTTTTT,CASSRNLAFNTGELFF